Shown below are 21 T cell receptor beta chains from a single sample sequenced in a study of blood T cell repertoires in COVID-19. Here immunoSEQ multiplex PCR was the method, and the copy in TCRdb shows in-frame clones only, minus some. The sample shows around 250,000 clones, about 90% of them seen only once. Sequenced: peripheral blood. These receptors originate from a man aged 55-75 years with acute or convalescent COVID-19.

This clone was counted only a few times. CDR3: CAIRGQGGEAFF. The DNA of the CDR3 is TGTGCCATCAGAGGACAGGGCGGCGAAGCTTTCTTT. The chain employs TRBV10-3 and TRBJ1-1, with 8 bases identical to TRBD1. CDR1 is ENHRY and CDR2 is SYGVKD in the germline V gene. The CDR3 loop spans 12 amino acids. With 6 bases clipped from V and 8 bases from J, the junction kept 5 bases outside the gene matches.

CDR3 nucleotides: TGTGCCAGCAGCCCCAGGACAGTCTTGAACACTGAAGCTTTCTTT. It specifies CASSPRTVLNTEAFF. The rearrangement links TRBV5-8 to TRBJ1-1; TRBD1 might be the D (6 bases). Per the germline V gene, CDR1 is SGHTS and CDR2 is YDEGEE. V was pared by 4 bases and J by 0 bases, with 13 bases between. This CDR3 is 15 amino acids long.

This sequence joins TRBV7-9 and TRBJ2-7; 7 bases map to TRBD1. Germline CDR1 and CDR2: SEHNR and FQNEAQ (reference sequence). The V gene end was trimmed by 3 bases and the J gene end by 3 bases; junction bases not matched to a gene: 5. The CDR3 contains 14 residues. This chain's CDR3 is CASSLTGKSYEQYF. Written as DNA, the CDR3 is TGTGCCAGCAGCTTGACAGGGAAAAGCTACGAGCAGTACTTC.

The chain uses TRBV29-1 and TRBJ1-1, with a tentative D call TRBD1 (6 bases). Trimming stripped 4 bases from V and 0 bases from J, with 12 bases between. From germline, CDR1 is SQVTM and CDR2 ANQGSEA. The CDR3 totals 14 residues. The CDR3 here is CSVGATGLNTEAFF. The CDR3 coding sequence is TGCAGCGTTGGAGCAACAGGGTTGAACACTGAAGCTTTCTTT. The full variable domain, with the rest looked up from reference TRBV29-1 and TRBJ1-1, is SAVISQKPSRDICQRGTSLTIQCQVDSQVTMMFWYRQQPGQSLTLIATANQGSEATYESGFVIDKFPISRPNLTFSTLTVSNMSPEDSSIYLCSVGATGLNTEAFFGQGTRLTVV.

This chain connects TRBV29-1 to TRBJ1-1, with D possibly TRBD1 on 5 matching bases. Trimming left V 7 bases short and J 5 bases short, with 14 bases between. The CDR3 has 12 amino acids. Germline assignment: CDR1 SQVTM and CDR2 ANQGSEA. The CDR3 reads CSGAEQGTEAFF. CDR3 sequence (DNA): TGCAGCGGGGCAGAGCAGGGAACTGAAGCTTTCTTT.

The chain uses TRBV14 and TRBJ2-5, with D uncertain. CDR1 SGHDN and CDR2 FVKESK come from the germline V gene. Between the trimmed V and J ends, which lost 1 base and 1 base, there was a span of 4 bases. The CDR3 runs to 13 residues. As DNA, the CDR3 is TGTGCCAGCAGCCAAGCTCTCCAAGAGACCCAGTACTTC. It codes for CASSQALQETQYF.

This clone was seen only a few times. The V and J genes are TRBV13 and TRBJ2-3, with D possibly being TRBD2 (5 bases). From germline, CDR1 is PRHDT and CDR2 FYEKMQ (reference sequence). The CDR3 loop spans 13 amino acids. V lost 5 bases and J 2 bases, leaving 8 bases between the germline ends. The CDR3 DNA sequence: TGTGCCAGCAGCCGCGGGCTCACAGATACGCAGTATTTT. Translating it yields CASSRGLTDTQYF.

The chain carries TRBV6-2 or TRBV6-3 and TRBJ2-3, with TRBD1 as a possible D gene (6 bases). V was trimmed by 4 bases and J by 2 bases, leaving 10 bases between them. The CDR3 totals 14 residues. Germline V gives CDR1 MNHEY, CDR2 SVGEGT. CDR3 in amino acids: CASSFGQYTDTQYF. The CDR3 DNA reads as TGTGCCAGCAGTTTCGGACAGTACACAGATACGCAGTATTTT.

The J gene is TRBJ2-3, the V gene TRBV24-1; 13 bases line up with TRBD2. CDR3 size: 13 residues. CDR1 and CDR2 from the germline V gene are KGHDR and SFDVKD. With 7 bases clipped from V and 12 bases from J, the junction kept 6 bases outside the gene matches. Here the CDR3 reads CATRMGLAGRQYF. The DNA of the CDR3 is TGTGCCACCAGGATGGGACTAGCGGGACGACAGTATTTT.

V is TRBV4-2 and J is TRBJ2-3, with D tentatively TRBD2 (6 bases). The V end was cut by 2 bases, the J end by 2 bases, with 17 bases between. CDR1 is LGHNA, CDR2 YNFKEQ, per germline. This CDR3 comprises 17 residues. CDR3 amino acids: CASSQPMRDLLTDTQYF. The CDR3 DNA reads TGTGCCAGCAGCCAACCTATGCGGGACTTGCTCACAGATACGCAGTATTTT.

The V gene is TRBV6-2 or TRBV6-3, the J gene TRBJ2-7; 9 nucleotides match TRBD2. Trimming removed 3 bases from V and 6 bases from J; junction bases left unmatched: 6. The CDR3 runs to 14 residues. Germline V gives CDR1 MNHEY, CDR2 SVGEGT. CDR3 in amino acids: CASSYSGSRSEQYF. CDR3 nucleotide sequence: TGTGCCAGCAGTTATAGCGGGAGTCGGTCCGAGCAGTACTTC.

CDR3 sequence reads: CASTVRSNQPQHF. CDR3 sequence (DNA): TGTGCCAGCACCGTTAGAAGCAATCAGCCCCAGCATTTT. This chain uses TRBV12-3 or TRBV12-4 with TRBJ1-5; the D is unclear. CDR3 length: 13 residues. V was trimmed by 7 bases and J by 1 base, leaving 8 bases between them.

The V call is TRBV7-2, the J call TRBJ2-1, with 9 bases fitting TRBD2. The CDR3 runs to 18 residues. Unmatched junction bases numbered 11, after V lost 1 base and J lost 4 bases. CDR1 is SGHTA, CDR2 FQGNSA, per germline. CDR3 in DNA: TGTGCCAGCAGCTTAGGCCCTCCCGGAAGCGGGGGGTACAATGAGCAGTTCTTC. Its protein product is CASSLGPPGSGGYNEQFF.

The J gene is TRBJ2-2, the V gene TRBV19; 7 nucleotides match TRBD2. This CDR3 comprises 17 residues. Losses at the gene ends were 1 base for V and 1 base for J; bases not matched to a gene: 6. CDR1 is LNHDA, CDR2 SQIVND, per germline (reference sequence). CDR3 nucleotides: TGTGCCAGTAGTATAGGTGGGAGGGCCCAGAACACCGGGGAGCTGTTTTTT. Translated: CASSIGGRAQNTGELFF.

The chain is built from TRBV9 and TRBJ2-2; D is perhaps TRBD2 (6 bases). CDR3 length equals 18 residues. The germline V gene has CDR1 SGDLS and CDR2 YYNGEE. Trimming pared 0 bases from V and 4 bases from J, leaving 19 bases between. The CDR3 loop reads CASSVEIHGSGGTGELFF. In DNA form, the CDR3 reads TGTGCCAGCAGCGTAGAGATTCACGGGAGCGGCGGCACCGGGGAGCTGTTTTTT.

CDR3 nucleotide sequence: TGCGCCAGCAGCCAAGATATCGGGGCTAGCGGGAGGTCCTACGAGCAGTACTTC. Its protein product is CASSQDIGASGRSYEQYF. The chain joins TRBV4-3 to TRBJ2-7, with 11 bases fitting TRBD2. CDR3 size: 18 residues. CDR1 and CDR2 from the germline V gene are LGHNA and YSLEER. V was pared by 0 bases and J by 1 base, with 8 bases of the junction left unmatched.

The chain joins TRBV12-3 or TRBV12-4 to TRBJ1-5; 7 bases are a match to TRBD1. The CDR3 contains 13 residues. V trimming: 5 bases; J trimming: 5 bases; junction bases outside the gene matches: 3. The CDR3 DNA is TGTGCCAGCAGTCCCGGACAGGATCAGCCCCAGCATTTT. It codes for CASSPGQDQPQHF.

This clone showed up just once. The rearrangement uses TRBV2 and TRBJ1-1; 7 bases map to TRBD1. CDR1 and CDR2 (germline): SNHLY, FYNNEI. The CDR3 loop spans 14 amino acids. The V gene end was trimmed by 5 bases and the J gene end by 2 bases; junction bases not matched to a gene: 5. The CDR3 loop is CASSSTGANTEAFF. CDR3 nucleotide sequence: TGTGCCAGCAGTTCTACAGGGGCCAACACTGAAGCTTTCTTT.

This clone appeared a few times. The J gene is TRBJ1-1, the V gene TRBV4-3; D perhaps matches TRBD1 (6 bases). V was trimmed by 1 base and J by 5 bases, leaving 23 bases between them. Germline assignment: CDR1 LGHNA and CDR2 YSLEER. This CDR3 comprises 18 residues. The CDR3 region is CASSQGMRRGVSGTEAFF. For the CDR3, the DNA is TGCGCCAGCAGCCAAGGAATGCGCAGGGGAGTTAGTGGGACTGAAGCTTTCTTT.

The V and J genes are TRBV6-5 and TRBJ2-5, with D possibly TRBD1 on 5 matching bases. CDR3 length: 14 residues. From germline, CDR1 is MNHEY and CDR2 SVGAGI. Trimming took 6 bases from V and 1 from J, leaving 12 bases between them. CDR3 region: CASSRDRVQETQYF. The CDR3, as DNA: TGTGCCAGCAGCCGCGACAGAGTCCAAGAGACCCAGTACTTC.

This clone has only one observation. The rearrangement joins TRBV7-3 to TRBJ2-6, with D perhaps TRBD1 (6 bases). CDR3 length: 15 residues. Trimming pared 5 bases from V and 2 bases from J, leaving 10 bases between. Germline lookup yields CDR1 SGHTA and CDR2 FQGTGA. CDR3 sequence reads: CASSRGGAGANVLTF. The CDR3 bases are TGTGCCAGCAGCCGAGGGGGTGCTGGGGCCAACGTCCTGACTTTC.